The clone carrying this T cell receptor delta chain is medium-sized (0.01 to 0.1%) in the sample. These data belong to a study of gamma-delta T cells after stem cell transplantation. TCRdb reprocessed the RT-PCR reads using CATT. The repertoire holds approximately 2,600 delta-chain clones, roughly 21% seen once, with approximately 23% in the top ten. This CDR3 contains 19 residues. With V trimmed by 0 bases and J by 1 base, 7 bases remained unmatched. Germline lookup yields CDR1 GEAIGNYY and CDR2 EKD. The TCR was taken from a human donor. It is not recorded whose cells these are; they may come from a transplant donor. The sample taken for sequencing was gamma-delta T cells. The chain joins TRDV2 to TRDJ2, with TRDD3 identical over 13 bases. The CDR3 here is CACDTVGTGGYDLTAQLFF. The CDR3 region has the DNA TGTGCCTGTGACACCGTTGGGACTGGGGGATACGATTTGACAGCACAACTCTTCTTT.